The 27 T cell receptor beta chains below come from one sample, sequenced in a study of blood T cell repertoires in COVID-19. Assay used: immunoSEQ multiplex PCR; TCRdb lists only in-frame clones, some missing. This repertoire shows about 200,000 clones, approximately 82% found once; its top ten account for 7% to 10%. The sequencing sample was made of peripheral blood. Receptors originate from a woman aged 45-59 years with acute or convalescent COVID-19.

The V call is TRBV3-1 (or the pseudogene TRBV3-2), the J call TRBJ1-3; TRBD1 matches 7 bases. The junction had 3 bases not matched to a gene; V was cut back by 4 bases and J by 0 bases. Germline assignment: CDR1 LGHDT and CDR2 YNNKEL (reference sequence). This CDR3 has 15 residues. DNA of the CDR3: TGTGCCAGCAGCCTGACAGGGAGCTCTGGAAACACCATATATTTT. Translated: CASSLTGSSGNTIYF.

The chain carries TRBV19 and TRBJ1-5; TRBD1 might be the D (5 bases). Trimming took 0 bases from V and 1 from J, leaving 10 bases between them. The CDR3 has 16 residues. Germline CDR1 is LNHDA and CDR2 is SQIVND (reference sequence). The CDR3 region is CASSIEGRGSNQPQHF. The CDR3 DNA reads as TGTGCCAGTAGTATAGAGGGGCGCGGCAGCAATCAGCCCCAGCATTTT. The complete variable domain, with remaining parts taken from reference TRBV19 and TRBJ1-5, reads DGGITQSPKYLFRKEGQNVTLSCEQNLNHDAMYWYRQDPGQGLRLIYYSQIVNDFQKGDIAEGYSVSREKKESFPLTVTSAQKNPTAFYLCASSIEGRGSNQPQHFGDGTRLSIL.

Note on this clone: In the same sample, other DNA sequences code for this CDR3. This chain joins TRBV10-1 and TRBJ2-7, with D hard to call. V was clipped by 1 base and J by 0 bases, with 10 bases between them. The CDR3 length is 15 residues. Germline-derived CDR1 and CDR2 are WNHNN and SYGVQD (reference sequence). The CDR3 protein is CASSEYRGSSYEQYF. The DNA of the CDR3 is TGCGCCAGCAGTGAGTATCGTGGCAGCTCCTACGAGCAGTACTTC.

The rearrangement links TRBV5-1 to TRBJ1-5; a possible D gene is TRBD1 (5 bases). V lost 0 bases to trimming and J lost 2 bases, with 6 bases between them. From germline, CDR1 is SGHRS and CDR2 YFSETQ. The CDR3 spans 14 residues. CDR3 sequence (DNA): TGCGCCAGCAGCTTGGGGGGGGGCAATCAGCCCCAGCATTTT. Translated: CASSLGGGNQPQHF.

The chain employs TRBV27 and TRBJ2-1, with TRBD1 matching over 8 bases. The J segment lost 6 bases and the V segment lost 2 bases, leaving 9 bases of the junction unmatched. This CDR3 region has 16 residues. Germline loops: CDR1 MNHEY, CDR2 SMNVEV (reference sequence). The CDR3 DNA reads TGTGCCAGCAGTTTAAAGGTTGGACAGGGTGGCAATGAGCAGTTCTTC. Protein product: CASSLKVGQGGNEQFF.

On this clone: Other DNA sequences in the sample encode the same CDR3. J is TRBJ1-2 and V is TRBV28, with 7 nucleotides matching TRBD1. This CDR3 region has 13 residues. Trimming took 3 bases from V and 3 from J; bases not matched to a gene: 1. Per the germline V gene, CDR1 is MDHEN and CDR2 is SYDVKM. The CDR3 spells CASSFTGDYGYTF. The CDR3 DNA reads as TGTGCCAGCAGTTTCACAGGGGACTATGGCTACACCTTC.

This chain uses TRBV21-1 with TRBJ2-7; the table's TRBD1 call for D was not verified on the DNA. TRBV21-1 is tagged as a pseudogene. This CDR3 is 17 amino acids long. CDR3 region: CASSKAPDRALAYEQYF. CDR3 DNA sequence: TGTGCCAGCAGCAAAGCTCCGGACAGGGCGCTAGCCTACGAGCAGTACTTC.

The DNA of the CDR3 is TGTGCCAGCAGTTATATACCGGGACAGGGGAATCAGCCCCAGCATTTT. This codes for CASSYIPGQGNQPQHF. The rearrangement joins TRBV28 to TRBJ1-5; 10 nucleotides align to TRBD1. The CDR3 is made up of 16 amino acids. V was clipped by 4 bases and J by 4 bases; unmatched bases: 7. Per the germline V gene, CDR1 is MDHEN and CDR2 is SYDVKM.

CDR3 sequence reads: CATSDRTSGRGTDTQYF. Written as DNA, the CDR3 is TGTGCCACCAGTGACCGGACTAGCGGGAGGGGGACAGATACGCAGTATTTT. The V and J genes are TRBV24-1 and TRBJ2-3; TRBD2 matches at 15 bases. The CDR3 totals 17 residues. The ends lost 4 bases at V and 3 bases at J; junction bases unmatched: 4. Germline V gives CDR1 KGHDR, CDR2 SFDVKD.

The genes are TRBV6-5 and TRBJ2-1, with TRBD2 identical over 9 bases. The CDR3 runs to 14 residues. Looked up from germline, CDR1 is MNHEY and CDR2 is SVGAGI. V shed 6 bases and J 6 bases; nucleotides not matched to a gene: 6. The CDR3 spells CASRRPGLANEQFF. The DNA for the CDR3 is TGTGCCAGCAGACGCCCGGGACTAGCCAATGAGCAGTTCTTC.

The CDR3 is CASSEEAWADYGYTF. CDR3 DNA sequence: TGTGCCAGCAGTGAAGAGGCTTGGGCAGACTATGGCTACACCTTC. The chain is built from TRBV6-1 and TRBJ1-2; D is uncertain. CDR3 length: 15 amino acids. Germline assignment: CDR1 MNHNS and CDR2 SASEGT. Trimming shortened V by 1 base and J by 3 bases, and 12 bases separated the two germline ends.

The rearrangement joins TRBV12-5 to TRBJ1-1; perhaps TRBD1 as D (5 bases). The CDR3 consists of 13 residues. V lost 7 bases to trimming and J lost 3 bases, with 12 bases between them. Per germline, CDR1 LGHNT and CDR2 FRNRAP. The CDR3 DNA follows: TGTGCTAGTGCACCGGGGGGGGACACTGAAGCTTTCTTT. It codes for CASAPGGDTEAFF. Drawing the rest from reference TRBV12-5 and TRBJ1-1, the complete variable domain is DARVTQTPRHKVTEMGQEVTMRCQPILGHNTVFWYRQTMMQGLELLAYFRNRAPLDDSGMPKDRFSAEMPDATLATLKIQPSEPRDSAVYFCASAPGGDTEAFFGQGTRLTVV.

The chain employs TRBV10-1 and TRBJ2-2; 9 nucleotides agree with TRBD2. The CDR3 loop spans 14 amino acids. The V gene's germline CDR1 is WNHNN and CDR2 SYGVQD (reference sequence). The V and J ends lost 3 bases and 5 bases, in that order; junction bases with no gene match: 1. The CDR3 loop reads CASSEAGGTGELFF. The CDR3 DNA reads as TGCGCCAGCAGTGAAGCGGGGGGAACCGGGGAGCTGTTTTTT.

J is TRBJ2-1 and V is TRBV9, with 9 positions matching TRBD2. The CDR3 contains 16 residues. Trimming removed 0 bases from V and 7 bases from J; junction bases left unmatched: 8. Germline values: CDR1 SGDLS, CDR2 YYNGEE. CDR3 protein: CASSVDGGRVRNEQFF. In nucleotides, the CDR3 is TGTGCCAGCAGCGTAGACGGCGGGAGGGTTAGGAATGAGCAGTTCTTC.

CDR3 amino acids: CSVVTSLGETQYF. The CDR3 nucleotides read TGCAGCGTTGTGACTAGCTTAGGAGAGACCCAGTACTTC. The rearrangement joins TRBV29-1 to TRBJ2-5; 7 bases fit TRBD2. The CDR3 runs 13 residues. Germline V gives CDR1 SQVTM, CDR2 ANQGSEA. The V gene end was trimmed by 4 bases and the J gene end by 4 bases; junction bases not matched to a gene: 6.

V is TRBV21-1 and J is TRBJ2-7; no check of the table's D call, TRBD1, against the DNA was made. TRBV21-1 is marked as a pseudogene. The CDR3 runs 17 residues. CDR3 in DNA: TGTGCCAGCAGCAAAGCGCGGCCCAAGGACAGCTCCTACGAGCAGTACTTC. It encodes CASSKARPKDSSYEQYF.

V usage is TRBV29-1 and J usage is TRBJ1-2; D not certain. Per germline, CDR1 SQVTM and CDR2 ANQGSEA. CDR3 length: 13 amino acids. Between the trimmed V and J ends, which lost 6 bases and 5 bases, there was a span of 16 bases. CDR3 coding DNA: TGCAGCGTCAAAAGCGGGGTTGGATATGGCTACACCTTC. This codes for CSVKSGVGYGYTF.

This clone appeared once. The chain is built from TRBV7-3 and TRBJ2-2, with 7 bases identical to TRBD1. The CDR3 length is 16 residues. Per the germline V gene, CDR1 is SGHTA and CDR2 is FQGTGA. V lost 0 bases to trimming and J lost 4 bases; unmatched junction nucleotides: 5. In DNA form, the CDR3 reads TGTGCCAGCAGCTTAACCCCGTCAGGGGGCACCGGGGAGCTGTTTTTT. Amino acid sequence: CASSLTPSGGTGELFF.

This clone was detected once. The gene calls are TRBV9 and TRBJ2-3; 7 bases are a match to TRBD2. V lost 3 bases to trimming and J lost 6 bases; unmatched junction nucleotides: 10. The CDR3 loop spans 15 amino acids. Germline CDR1 and CDR2: SGDLS and YYNGEE. The CDR3 spells CASSADGGGPDTQYF. CDR3 in DNA: TGTGCCAGCAGCGCAGATGGGGGAGGGCCGGATACGCAGTATTTT.

The chain links TRBV18 to TRBJ2-7, with 7 bases that match TRBD1. V lost 3 bases, J lost 0 bases, and 5 bases stayed unmatched. Germline CDR1 and CDR2: KGHSH and LQKENI. There are 15 residues in the CDR3. For the CDR3, the DNA is TGTGCCAGCTCACCGGGACAGCCGGACTCCTACGAGCAGTACTTC. Translation gives CASSPGQPDSYEQYF.

In its sample, this clone was seen once. This chain connects TRBV11-2 to TRBJ2-7; a weak D match, TRBD1 (6 bases). The CDR3 sequence is 16 residues long. Trimming removed 2 bases from V and 2 bases from J, with 16 bases in between. In germline, CDR1 is SGHAT, CDR2 FQNNGV. The CDR3 loop is CASSLPQDRPTYEQYF. CDR3 DNA: TGTGCCAGCAGCTTACCGCAAGACAGGCCCACCTACGAGCAGTACTTC.

The V call is TRBV29-1, the J call TRBJ1-1; D is perhaps TRBD1 (5 bases). This CDR3 is 13 amino acids long. CDR1 is SQVTM, CDR2 ANQGSEA, per germline. V dropped 5 bases and J dropped 3 bases, with 13 bases sitting between them. CDR3 protein: CSVLNWGDTEAFF. CDR3 nucleotides: TGCAGCGTTCTCAACTGGGGGGACACTGAAGCTTTCTTT.

V gene TRBV11-2 combines with J gene TRBJ2-5; D gene uncertain. CDR3 length: 14 residues. Germline CDR1 SGHAT, CDR2 FQNNGV. Trimming cost V 1 base and J 1 base, with 7 bases left between them. CDR3 in DNA: TGTGCCAGCAGCTTAGTGTGGCCCCAAGAGACCCAGTACTTC. Translation gives CASSLVWPQETQYF.

V usage is TRBV4-2 and J usage is TRBJ2-7; 8 bases map to TRBD1. This CDR3 spans 14 amino acids. Germline CDR1 reads LGHNA; CDR2 reads YNFKEQ. The J segment lost 3 bases and the V segment lost 5 bases, leaving 6 bases of the junction unmatched. This CDR3 is CASSATGGIYEQYF. DNA of the CDR3: TGTGCCAGCAGCGCCACAGGGGGTATCTACGAGCAGTACTTC.

V gene TRBV2 combines with J gene TRBJ2-2; a possible D gene is TRBD1 (5 bases). The V end lost 4 bases, the J end lost 0 bases, and 9 bases lay between the germline ends. Germline loops: CDR1 SNHLY, CDR2 FYNNEI. The CDR3 extends over 15 amino acids. CDR3 sequence (DNA): TGTGCCAGCAGTGTCCAACAGGCGAACACCGGGGAGCTGTTTTTT. Translation gives CASSVQQANTGELFF.

V and J are TRBV28 and TRBJ2-7, with 7 nucleotides matching TRBD1. Losses at the gene ends were 4 bases for V and 2 bases for J; bases not matched to a gene: 8. CDR3 size: 15 residues. CDR1 is MDHEN and CDR2 is SYDVKM in the germline V gene. CDR3 region: CASSSSGTAPYEQYF. In nucleotides, the CDR3 is TGTGCCAGCAGTTCCTCCGGGACAGCCCCCTACGAGCAGTACTTC. Full variable domain (missing parts from reference TRBV28 and TRBJ2-7): DVKVTQSSRYLVKRTGEKVFLECVQDMDHENMFWYRQDPGLGLRLIYFSYDVKMKEKGDIPEGYSVSREKKERFSLILESASTNQTSMYLCASSSSGTAPYEQYFGPGTRLTVT.

CDR3 DNA: TGTGCAGTTCGGGGGGTTTATAGCAATCAGCCCCAGCATTTT. As protein: CAVRGVYSNQPQHF. This chain connects TRBV19 to TRBJ1-5, with D tentatively TRBD1 (5 bases). The CDR3 totals 14 residues. Germline CDR1 reads LNHDA; CDR2 reads SQIVND (reference sequence).